This T cell receptor (beta chain) was obtained from a study of OX40 agonist ivuxolimab in advanced cancers. As for the study in general: Patients were dosed with the agonistic anti-OX40 (CD134) antibody ivuxolimab.

CDR1 LGHNA and CDR2 YSLEER come from the germline V gene. V dropped 1 base and J dropped 5 bases, with 20 bases sitting between them. This CDR3 has 17 amino acids. Produced via immunoSEQ multiplex PCR; TCRdb's table is partial and in-frame only. The data hold roughly 75,000 clones, with roughly 90% observed a single time. The sequenced sample was CD4+ or CD8+ T cells sorted from blood, obtained in a trial of the OX40 agonist ivuxolimab. The rearrangement uses TRBV4-3 and TRBJ2-5; D gene ambiguous. The TCR originated in an adult with an advanced solid tumor such as melanoma, head and neck, liver or kidney cancer. In DNA form, the CDR3 reads TGCGCCAGCAGCCAAGCGTCCTGGGCGGACCCCCCGGAGACCCAGTACTTC. The encoded protein is CASSQASWADPPETQYF.